Listed below are T cell receptor beta chains from one sample, sequenced in a study of T-cell reconstitution after alpha-beta-depleted transplantation in children. One entry per CDR3 protein results from TCRdb running MiXCR on the PCR reads. The sample holds around 600,000 distinct CDR3 sequences, 10% seen once. The source was PBMCs from the stem cell graft donor, collected from the stem cell graft. Every receptor here comes from a human donor who donated a stem cell graft to a child with acute myeloid leukemia. Each CDR3 is given with its conserved first and last residue. A D gene is named only where the DNA matches it firmly. The listing skips clone size in some rows; elsewhere it reads once, few, many or a size class.

clone_size	j_call	d_call	v_call	cdr3_nt	cdr3_aa
.	TRBJ2-5	TRBD1	TRBV6-1	TGTGCCAGCGCCTCAGGGGGCTCGGGGATCCAAGAGACCCAGTACTTC	CASASGGSGIQETQYF
.	TRBJ2-7	.	TRBV9	TGTGCCAGCAGCGTTCCCGGGCTCAGCTCCTACGAGCAGTACTTC	CASSVPGLSSYEQYF
many	TRBJ2-2	TRBD1	TRBV20-1	TGCAGTGCTAGAGGACAGGGATCGGCCACCGGGGAGCTGTTTTTT	CSARGQGSATGELFF
few	TRBJ2-4	TRBD1	TRBV27	TGTGCCAGCAGTCCTAGGACAGGGGGCATGTTTAACATTCAGTACTTC	CASSPRTGGMFNIQYF
many	TRBJ2-1	TRBD2	TRBV11-1	TGTGCCAGCAGCTTACAGGGACTAGCGGGATCCTTGATCCGCAATGAGCAGTTCTTC	CASSLQGLAGSLIRNEQFF
few	TRBJ2-4	.	TRBV28	TGTGCCAGCAGCCCAGAGGCGGGACACCAGGTGAACATTCAGTACTTC	CASSPEAGHQVNIQYF
many	TRBJ2-7	.	TRBV20-1	TGCAGTGCTAGGTCCCCAGTTTCCTACGAGCAGTACTTC	CSARSPVSYEQYF
many	TRBJ2-7	.	TRBV29-1	TGCAGCGTTGAAACCAGGCTCGCAGCCCTGAGCTCCTACGAGCAGTACTTC	CSVETRLAALSSYEQYF
few	TRBJ2-7	.	TRBV15	TGTGCCACCAGCAGAGTGTTCGGCCCCGGAGTCGGCGAGCAGTACTTC	CATSRVFGPGVGEQYF
.	TRBJ2-2	.	TRBV11-2	TGTGCCAGCAGCTTATCGGGGCCGGGGACCGGGGAGCTGTTTTTT	CASSLSGPGTGELFF
.	TRBJ1-6	.	TRBV20-1	TGCAGTGTTCCCGGGACAATCTATAATTCACCCCTCCACTTT	CSVPGTIYNSPLHF
.	TRBJ2-4	.	TRBV20-1	TGCAGTGCTCCCGACTCGACAGGCCTCAACATTCAGTACTTC	CSAPDSTGLNIQYF
few	TRBJ2-1	.	TRBV7-2	TGTGCCAGCAGCTTACGCCGGGGCGGAATGGGTGAGCAGTTCTTC	CASSLRRGGMGEQFF
few	TRBJ2-5	TRBD1	TRBV5-1	TGCGCCAGCAGCAAAGGGACAGATTTGGGGACACCGGAGACCCAGTACTTC	CASSKGTDLGTPETQYF
few	TRBJ2-5	TRBD2	TRBV11-1	TGTGCCAGCAGCTATTCGGGACTAGCGGAACCCCAAGAGACCCAGTACTTC	CASSYSGLAEPQETQYF
.	TRBJ1-5	.	TRBV6-2/TRBV6-3	TGTGCCAGCACCTTACTCCGGGGGCCCAATCAGCCCCAGCATTTT	CASTLLRGPNQPQHF
.	TRBJ1-5	TRBD1	TRBV30	TGTGCCTGGAGTACAAAGGGACAGGGTGACAATCAGCCCCAGCATTTT	CAWSTKGQGDNQPQHF
many	TRBJ2-3	.	TRBV5-1	TGTGCCAGCAGCCTAGAGACAGATACGCAGTATTTT	CASSLETDTQYF
few	TRBJ2-3	.	TRBV7-2	TGTGCCAGCAGCTATTACAGTTACACAGATACGCAGTATTTT	CASSYYSYTDTQYF
many	TRBJ2-7	.	TRBV7-8	TGTGCCAGCAGCTTCAAGGTGTACGAGCAGTACTTC	CASSFKVYEQYF
few	TRBJ1-2	.	TRBV10-3	TGTGCCATCAGTGCGGTCGACAGGAACTATGGCTACACCTTC	CAISAVDRNYGYTF
many	TRBJ1-1	.	TRBV12-3/TRBV12-4	TGTGCCAGCAGTTCGGGGCCGGGCACTGAAGCTTTCTTT	CASSSGPGTEAFF
.	TRBJ2-7	.	TRBV18	TGTGCCAGCTCACCAGGGCAGGGAACGGTCGAGCAGTACTTC	CASSPGQGTVEQYF
many	TRBJ1-1	.	TRBV29-1	TGCAGCACTAAAAGCAGGGAGGCTCCTTTTGTTGAAGCTTTCTTT	CSTKSREAPFVEAFF
.	TRBJ1-1	.	TRBV7-9	TGTGCCAGCAGCTCCCCTGGCGACACTGAAGCTTTCTTT	CASSSPGDTEAFF
.	TRBJ2-7	.	TRBV15	TGTGCCACCAGCAGAGATTTGATTACCTACGAGCAGTACTTC	CATSRDLITYEQYF
.	TRBJ2-3	.	TRBV4-3	TGCGCCAGCAGCCAAGATCTCCCCCGAACTAGTTCGGTGACAGATACGCAGTATTTT	CASSQDLPRTSSVTDTQYF
.	TRBJ2-7	TRBD2	TRBV27	TGTGCCAGCAGGACTAGCGGGAGTATCACCTACGAGCAGTACTTC	CASRTSGSITYEQYF
.	TRBJ2-7	.	TRBV29-1	TGCAGCGTTGGGAGGGCCGGGTACGAGCAGTACTTC	CSVGRAGYEQYF
.	TRBJ2-7	.	TRBV7-6	TGTGCCAGCAGCCCCCCAGGGATCGGGCCCGAGCAGTACTTC	CASSPPGIGPEQYF
many	TRBJ2-3	.	TRBV21-1	TGTGCCAGCAGCAAAGGGCAGGGTGGTTTATCCACAGATACGCAGTATTTT	CASSKGQGGLSTDTQYF
few	TRBJ1-5	TRBD1	TRBV20-1	TGCAGTGCGGGGAATCAGGGGGCGGGGAGCAATCAGCCCCAGCATTTT	CSAGNQGAGSNQPQHF
few	TRBJ2-7	.	TRBV21-1	TGTGCCAGGGGGACTAGCGGGCCCGTCGAGCAGTACTTC	CARGTSGPVEQYF
.	TRBJ1-4	.	TRBV7-9	TGTGCCAGCAGCTTACTTAATGAAAAACTGTTTTTT	CASSLLNEKLFF
.	TRBJ2-7	TRBD2	TRBV6-2/TRBV6-3	TGTGCCAGCGGACCCCCATCATCCCGACTAGCCCCAGCCTACGAGCAGTACTTC	CASGPPSSRLAPAYEQYF
many	TRBJ1-4	TRBD1	TRBV5-1	TGCGCCAGCAGCGGAGGACAGGGGGGTGAAAAACTGTTTTTT	CASSGGQGGEKLFF
.	TRBJ2-5	.	TRBV5-5	TGTGCCAGCAGCTTGCCGGGAAACCAAGAGACCCAGTACTTC	CASSLPGNQETQYF
few	TRBJ2-1	.	TRBV7-8	TGTGCCAGCAGCTTATATCCCTTTTACAATGAGCAGTTCTTC	CASSLYPFYNEQFF
few	TRBJ2-1	.	TRBV12-3/TRBV12-4	TGTGCCAGCATTCCGGGAGCCGCGAATGAGCAGTTCTTC	CASIPGAANEQFF
few	TRBJ1-2	.	TRBV6-1	TGTGCCAGCAGGCCCACTCTTAACTATGGCTACACCTTC	CASRPTLNYGYTF
.	TRBJ2-3	.	TRBV12-3/TRBV12-4	TGTGCCAGCAGCCCGGGACTCCAAGCTGTAGATACGCAGTATTTT	CASSPGLQAVDTQYF
.	TRBJ1-1	.	TRBV5-1	TGCGCCAGCAGCCATGGGGGGGGCAGGAACACTGAAGCTTTCTTT	CASSHGGGRNTEAFF
.	TRBJ2-5	TRBD2	TRBV12-3/TRBV12-4	TGTGCCAGCAGTCCGGGACTAGAGGAGACCCAGTACTTC	CASSPGLEETQYF
few	TRBJ2-7	.	TRBV27	TGTGCCAGCAGTTTTAATGGGAGGAATTACGAGCAGTACTTC	CASSFNGRNYEQYF
few	TRBJ2-6	TRBD1	TRBV4-3	TGCGCCAGCAGCCTTTTTCCGGGACAGGGGTCTGGGGCCAACGTCCTGACTTTC	CASSLFPGQGSGANVLTF
many	TRBJ2-7	TRBD1	TRBV28	TGTGCCAGCAGTTCGCCGGGACAGGGGGCTGGTGAGCAGTACTTC	CASSSPGQGAGEQYF
many	TRBJ2-5	.	TRBV5-6	TGTGCCAGCAGCTTGTGGCAGACCCAAGAGACCCAGTACTTC	CASSLWQTQETQYF
few	TRBJ2-1	TRBD2	TRBV12-3/TRBV12-4	TGTGCCAGCAGTTTATATTTGACAGGACTAGCGGGTGAGCAGTTCTTC	CASSLYLTGLAGEQFF
many	TRBJ1-1	.	TRBV20-1	TGCAGTGCTACGTCCACAGCCATGAACACTGAAGCTTTCTTT	CSATSTAMNTEAFF
few	TRBJ2-3	TRBD2	TRBV20-1	TGCAGTGCTTCCGTAGCGGGAGGGCTTACAGATACGCAGTATTTT	CSASVAGGLTDTQYF
few	TRBJ2-3	.	TRBV10-3	TGTGCCATCAGAGGCGGCCCTCACACAGATACGCAGTATTTT	CAIRGGPHTDTQYF
.	TRBJ1-6	TRBD1	TRBV5-4	TGTGCCAGCAACACTGGCATGGGACAGGGGGATTCACCCCTCCACTTT	CASNTGMGQGDSPLHF
.	TRBJ1-2	TRBD1	TRBV29-1	TGCAGCGCCCGCACACAGGGGAACTATGGCTACACCTTC	CSARTQGNYGYTF